This T cell receptor beta chain was documented in a study of long-term antiretroviral therapy in people with HIV. Investigators performed immunoSEQ version v3.0 at survey level. Only in-frame clones appear in the TCRdb table, and some are missing; sequencing was by immunoSEQ multiplex PCR. The sample lists 20,000 to 30,000 clones, about 85% occurring once. V lost 2 bases to trimming and J lost 11 bases, with 10 bases between them. The length of the CDR3 is 12 residues. From germline, CDR1 is MDHEN and CDR2 SYDVKM. The chain couples TRBV28 to TRBJ1-5; D remains unclear. The sample in question was unsorted PBMCs, obtained roughly 4.9 years after starting antiretroviral therapy. The receptor comes from a man aged 35-49 years with HIV. The DNA of the CDR3 is TGTGCCAGCAGTTTACCCGGCCGCGCCCAGCATTTT. Its protein is CASSLPGRAQHF.